This T cell receptor beta chain was identified during a study of Ad26.COV2.S vaccination and SARS-CoV-2 variants (dated by TCRdb to the early 2020s). Regarding the complete study: Donors in the vaccine arm were drawn from COV1001, a phase I-IIa trial of Ad26.COV2.S in healthy adults that was multicentre, randomized, double-blind and placebo-controlled. Ad26.COV2.S was administered intramuscularly at 5 x 10^10 or 1 x 10^11 viral particles, either as a single shot or as two shots given 56 days apart. Blinding of investigators to trial group allocation was maintained during experiments and outcome assessment. The TCR-sequenced set comprised around 30 samples: around 20 Ad26.COV2.S vaccine recipients, 5 placebo recipients and 8 SARS-CoV-2 convalescent individuals. The specificity and breadth of SARS-CoV-2-reactive T cell receptors after Ad26.COV2.S vaccination were assessed by TCRbeta repertoire sequencing. Participants in the trial were split at random into five groups of five each, receiving low-dose or high-dose Ad26.COV2.S once or twice, or else placebo on both occasions.

At the junction V is shortened by 6 bases and J by 7 bases, with 18 bases in between. Via the germline V gene, CDR1 is MDHEN and CDR2 SYDVKM. The CDR3 numbers 14 residues from cysteine through phenylalanine. The entry retains the CDR3 DNA only, 42 bases that are in frame from base 1. Taken with the paper, the label for treatment or condition translates to: 19 received Ad26.COV2.S at low or high dose, single or two shots; several received placebo; per-sample allocation not given. Repertoires of vaccine and placebo recipients were sequenced from samples taken on day 63 after the first injection. Between 29 July and 7 August 2020, Cohort 1b enrolled approximately 26 adults aged 18-55 years at one site in Boston, USA. Ad26.COV2.S consisted of a replication-incompetent adenovirus type 26 vector by which a prefusion-stabilized SARS-CoV-2 spike protein from the original Wuhan strain was expressed. TCRbeta CDR3 regions were sequenced with the immunoSEQ Assay. After extraction, genomic DNA underwent amplification by bias-controlled multiplex PCR, followed by high-throughput sequencing. On the authors' methods: To quantify the absolute abundance of every unique TCRbeta CDR3 region, sequences were collapsed and filtered. T cell fraction was estimated by normalization of TCRbeta template counts to usable DNA, with usable DNA being measured through amplification of reference genes present in all nucleated cells. Repertoire TCRs were annotated as SARS-CoV-2-specific by exact matching of V gene, CDR3 amino acid sequence and J gene to a known reactive TCR set. The reference SARS-CoV-2 TCR set came from MIRA and was filtered for enrichment in COVID-19-positive ImmuneCODE repertoires, removing public or cross-reactive TCRs. Drawing on the MIRA antigens, annotated TCRs were analysed further at the level of specific ORF or position within ORF. Depth was the summed frequency of annotated unique rearrangements, while breadth was defined as annotated unique rearrangements over total unique productive rearrangements. TCR breadth was compared between groups using two-sided Wilcoxon rank-sum tests. TCRdb stores this immuneACCESS table with in-frame sequences only. Part of the clones is absent; in the studies checked, under half of the shortfall reflects unresolved V genes, and no reason is known for the rest. That table gives V, J and clone size, and the DNA gave D and trimming. The sample profile shows 430,000 or so clones; approximately 90% of them were found once. The ten largest clones represent 9.5% to 15% of the sample.

This clone was seen once. Its antigen has not been determined. No much larger clonotype is one base removed from it; base qualities were not supplied. What the work shows at the level of the full study, not this receptor alone: Substantial breadth of spike-specific CD8+ and CD4+ T cell responses was reported after vaccination. Compared with placebo recipients, Ad26.COV2.S recipients showed higher spike-specific TCR breadth (P = 0.0014). Comparable non-spike TCR breadth was observed between vaccine and placebo recipients, consistent with only spike being contained in the vaccine. It was noted by the authors that total T cell responses may have been underestimated by the TCR breadth and depth analyses. The study was not powered to compare responses between vaccine doses or regimens.

The chain was built from TRBV28 and TRBJ1-2, and TRBD1 may be the D gene, going by 5 matching bases. Source: peripheral blood, taken in a trial of Ad26.COV2.S vaccine versus placebo. This clonotype was sampled from a person between 18 and 65 years old who received the Ad26.COV2.S COVID-19 vaccine or a placebo. The DNA reads TGTGCCAGCAGACTCGGACACGTTAACGGTGGCTACACCTTC. Protein translation: CASRLGHVNGGYTF.